This TCR beta chain comes out of a study of graft-versus-host responses after intestinal transplantation. Looking at the study overall: The recipients all started with anti-thymocyte globulin induction and then took tacrolimus and steroids for about 3 years.

Clones were read by immunoSEQ multiplex PCR, and TCRdb kept only the in-frame ones, dropping some. The sample records approximately 20,000 clones, approximately 89% being singletons. Study-level findings and limits: Where graft-donor T cell macrochimerism was present, patients had high graft-versus-host to host-versus-graft clonal ratios in allografts. Detected in recipient marrow were GvH clones, some of which were first observed in ileum or blood.

As to this clone: Its specificity is unknown.

CDR3 length: 15 amino acids. Trimming cost V 1 base and J 6 bases, with 13 bases left between them. Germline-derived CDR1 and CDR2 are MGHDK and SYGVNS. The sequence was obtained from a human patient who received an intestinal transplant, so some T cells may come from the graft donor. V and J are TRBV25-1 and TRBJ1-5; D is perhaps TRBD1 (5 bases). The specimen was PBMCs, collected roughly 64 days after intestinal transplantation. CDR3 sequence: CASSELGVRIQPQHF. The DNA for the CDR3 is TGTGCCAGCAGTGAATTAGGGGTGAGGATTCAGCCCCAGCATTTT.